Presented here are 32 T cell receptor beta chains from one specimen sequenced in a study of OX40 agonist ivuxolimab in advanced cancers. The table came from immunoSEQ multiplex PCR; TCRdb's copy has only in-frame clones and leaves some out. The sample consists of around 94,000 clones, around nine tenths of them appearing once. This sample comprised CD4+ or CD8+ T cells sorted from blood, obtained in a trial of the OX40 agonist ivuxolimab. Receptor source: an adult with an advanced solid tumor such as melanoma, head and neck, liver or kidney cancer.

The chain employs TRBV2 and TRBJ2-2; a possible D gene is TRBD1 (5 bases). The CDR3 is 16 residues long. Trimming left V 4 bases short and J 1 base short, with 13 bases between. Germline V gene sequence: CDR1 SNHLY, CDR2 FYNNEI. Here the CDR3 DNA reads TGTGCCAGCAGTGCCAGGGCTAGGGGGAACACCGGGGAGCTGTTTTTT. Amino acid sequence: CASSARARGNTGELFF.

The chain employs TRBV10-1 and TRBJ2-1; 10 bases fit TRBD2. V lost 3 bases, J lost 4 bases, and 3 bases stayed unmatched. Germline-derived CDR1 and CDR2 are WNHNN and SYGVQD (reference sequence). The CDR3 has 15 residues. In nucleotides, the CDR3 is TGCGCCAGCAGTGAAGGAGCGGGGGGGTACAATGAGCAGTTCTTC. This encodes CASSEGAGGYNEQFF.

The CDR3 DNA reads as TGTGCCAGCAGTTACGTTAACAGAGGAACCTACGAGCAGTACTTC. Its translation is CASSYVNRGTYEQYF. This chain links TRBV6-5 with TRBJ2-7; D call uncertain. Germline values: CDR1 MNHEY, CDR2 SVGAGI. CDR3 length: 15 residues. V lost 2 bases to trimming and J lost 2 bases, with 13 bases between them.

The CDR3 sequence: CASSPPGRTYEQYF. The CDR3 DNA sequence: TGTGCCAGCAGTCCCCCGGGGAGAACCTACGAGCAGTACTTC. V gene TRBV6-5 combines with J gene TRBJ2-7; a possible D gene is TRBD2 (5 bases). Deletions cut 5 bases from V and 2 bases from J, with 13 bases between. Germline V gives CDR1 MNHEY, CDR2 SVGAGI. The CDR3 is 14 amino acids.

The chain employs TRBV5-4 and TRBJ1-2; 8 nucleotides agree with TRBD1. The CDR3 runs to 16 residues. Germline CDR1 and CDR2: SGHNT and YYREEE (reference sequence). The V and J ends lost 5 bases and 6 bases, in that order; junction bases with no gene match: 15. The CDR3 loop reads CASRTGVGAYLDGYTF. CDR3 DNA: TGTGCCAGCAGGACAGGGGTTGGCGCTTATCTTGATGGCTACACCTTC.

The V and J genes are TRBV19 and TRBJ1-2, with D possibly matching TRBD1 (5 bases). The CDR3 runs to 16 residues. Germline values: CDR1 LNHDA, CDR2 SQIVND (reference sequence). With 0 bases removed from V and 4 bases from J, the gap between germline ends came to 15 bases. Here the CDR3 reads CASSIDLQGGIYGYTF. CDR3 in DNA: TGTGCCAGTAGTATAGATCTGCAGGGCGGGATCTATGGCTACACCTTC.

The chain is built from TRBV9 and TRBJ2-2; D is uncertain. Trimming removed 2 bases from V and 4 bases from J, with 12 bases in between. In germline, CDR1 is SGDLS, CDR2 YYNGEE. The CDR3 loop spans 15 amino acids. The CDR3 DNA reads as TGTGCCAGCAGCGTGGATCAGCGCGGCACCGGGGAGCTGTTTTTT. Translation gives CASSVDQRGTGELFF. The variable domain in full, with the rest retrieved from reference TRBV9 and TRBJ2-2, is DSGVTQTPKHLITATGQRVTLRCSPRSGDLSVYWYQQSLDQGLQFLIQYYNGEERAKGNILERFSAQQFPDLHSELNLSSLELGDSALYFCASSVDQRGTGELFFGEGSRLTVL.

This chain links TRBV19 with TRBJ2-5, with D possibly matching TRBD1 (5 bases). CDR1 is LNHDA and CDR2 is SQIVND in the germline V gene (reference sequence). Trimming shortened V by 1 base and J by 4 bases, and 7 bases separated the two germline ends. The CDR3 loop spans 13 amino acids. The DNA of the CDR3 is TGTGCCAGTAGTATAGGGGGCGGAGAGACCCAGTACTTC. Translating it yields CASSIGGGETQYF.

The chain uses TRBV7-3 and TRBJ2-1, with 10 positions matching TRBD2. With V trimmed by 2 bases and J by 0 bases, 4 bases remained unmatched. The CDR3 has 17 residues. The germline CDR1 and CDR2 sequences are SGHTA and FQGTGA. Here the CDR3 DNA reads TGTGCCAGCAGCTTAGAGGCTAGCGGGAGCTCCTACAATGAGCAGTTCTTC. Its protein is CASSLEASGSSYNEQFF.

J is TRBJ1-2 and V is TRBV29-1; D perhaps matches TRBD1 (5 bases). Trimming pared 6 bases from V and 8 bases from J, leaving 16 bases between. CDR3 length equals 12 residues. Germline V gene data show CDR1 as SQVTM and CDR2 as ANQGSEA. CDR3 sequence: CSVGRDSRGYTF. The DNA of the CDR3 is TGCAGCGTGGGGCGGGACTCCCGGGGCTACACCTTC. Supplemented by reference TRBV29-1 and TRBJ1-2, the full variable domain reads SAVISQKPSRDICQRGTSLTIQCQVDSQVTMMFWYRQQPGQSLTLIATANQGSEATYESGFVIDKFPISRPNLTFSTLTVSNMSPEDSSIYLCSVGRDSRGYTFGSGTRLTVV.

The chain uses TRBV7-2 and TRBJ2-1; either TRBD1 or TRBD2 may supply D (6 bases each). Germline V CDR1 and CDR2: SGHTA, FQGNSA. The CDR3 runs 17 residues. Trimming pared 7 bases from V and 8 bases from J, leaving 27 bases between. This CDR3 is CASNRFPARRGAHEQFF. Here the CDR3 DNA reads TGTGCCAGCAACCGTTTTCCCGCTAGGAGGGGGGCACATGAGCAGTTCTTC. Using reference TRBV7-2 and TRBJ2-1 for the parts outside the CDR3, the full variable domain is GAGVSQSPSNKVTEKGKDVELRCDPISGHTALYWYRQSLGQGLEFLIYFQGNSAPDKSGLPSDRFSAERTGGSVSTLTIQRTQQEDSAVYLCASNRFPARRGAHEQFFGPGTRLTVL.

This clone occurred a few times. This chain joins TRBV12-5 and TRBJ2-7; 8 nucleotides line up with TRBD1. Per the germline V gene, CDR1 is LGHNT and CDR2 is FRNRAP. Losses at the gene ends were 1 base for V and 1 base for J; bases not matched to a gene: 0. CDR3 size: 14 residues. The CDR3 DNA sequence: TGTGCTAGTGGTTTGGGACAGGGGTCCTACGAGCAGTACTTC. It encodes CASGLGQGSYEQYF.

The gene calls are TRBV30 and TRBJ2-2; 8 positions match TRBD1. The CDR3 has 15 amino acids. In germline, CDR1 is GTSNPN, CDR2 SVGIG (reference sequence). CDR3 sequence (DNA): TGTGCTCTTGGCCGGAGCCAGGGGGCAATCGGGGAGCTGTTTTTT. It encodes CALGRSQGAIGELFF.

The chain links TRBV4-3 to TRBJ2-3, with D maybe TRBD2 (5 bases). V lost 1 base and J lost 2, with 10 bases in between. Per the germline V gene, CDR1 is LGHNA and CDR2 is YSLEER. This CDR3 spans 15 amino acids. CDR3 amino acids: CASSQGPGVTDTQYF. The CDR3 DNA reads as TGCGCCAGCAGCCAAGGGCCCGGGGTCACAGATACGCAGTATTTT.

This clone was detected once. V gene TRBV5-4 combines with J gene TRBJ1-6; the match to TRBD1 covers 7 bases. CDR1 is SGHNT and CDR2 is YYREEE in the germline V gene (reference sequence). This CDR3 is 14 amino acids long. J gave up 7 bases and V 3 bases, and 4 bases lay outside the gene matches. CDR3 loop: CASSYRDRNSPLHF. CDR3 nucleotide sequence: TGTGCCAGCAGCTACCGGGACAGAAATTCACCCCTCCACTTT.

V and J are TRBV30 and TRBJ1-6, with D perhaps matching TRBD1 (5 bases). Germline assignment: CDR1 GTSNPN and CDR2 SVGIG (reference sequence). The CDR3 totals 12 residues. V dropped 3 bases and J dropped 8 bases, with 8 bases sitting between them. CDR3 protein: CAWRGPHSPLHF. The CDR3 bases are TGTGCCTGGAGGGGGCCCCATTCACCCCTCCACTTT.

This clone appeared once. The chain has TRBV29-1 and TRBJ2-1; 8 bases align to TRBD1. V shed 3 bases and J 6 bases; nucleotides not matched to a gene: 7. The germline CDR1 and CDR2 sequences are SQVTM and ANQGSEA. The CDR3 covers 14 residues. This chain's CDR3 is CSVELQGVINEQFF. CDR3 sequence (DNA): TGCAGCGTTGAGTTACAGGGGGTAATCAATGAGCAGTTCTTC.

In DNA form, the CDR3 reads TGTGCCAGCAGTTTTACGGGGGCAGGGAATACCTATGGCTACACCTTC. It specifies CASSFTGAGNTYGYTF. J is TRBJ1-2 and V is TRBV27, with a weak D call TRBD1 (6 bases). The germline CDR1 and CDR2 sequences are MNHEY and SMNVEV (reference sequence). The ends were cut back, 3 bases at V and 4 bases at J, with 18 bases in the middle. This CDR3 spans 16 amino acids.

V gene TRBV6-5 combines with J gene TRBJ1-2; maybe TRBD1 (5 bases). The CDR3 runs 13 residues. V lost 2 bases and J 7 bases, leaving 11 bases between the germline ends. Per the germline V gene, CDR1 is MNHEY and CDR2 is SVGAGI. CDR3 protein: CASSYPQGFGYTF. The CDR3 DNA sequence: TGTGCCAGCAGTTACCCTCAGGGTTTTGGCTACACCTTC.

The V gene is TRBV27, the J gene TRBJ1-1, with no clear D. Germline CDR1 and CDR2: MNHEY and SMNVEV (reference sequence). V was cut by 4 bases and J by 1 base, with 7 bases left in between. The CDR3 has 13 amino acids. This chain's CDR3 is CASSYRRNTEAFF. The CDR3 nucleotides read TGTGCCAGCAGTTATAGACGGAACACTGAAGCTTTCTTT.

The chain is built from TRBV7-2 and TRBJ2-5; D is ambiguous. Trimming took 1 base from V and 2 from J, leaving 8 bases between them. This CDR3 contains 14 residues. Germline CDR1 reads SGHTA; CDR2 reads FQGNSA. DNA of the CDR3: TGTGCCAGCAGCTTAGTCCCTTTACAAGAGACCCAGTACTTC. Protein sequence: CASSLVPLQETQYF. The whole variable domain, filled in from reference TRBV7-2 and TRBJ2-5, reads GAGVSQSPSNKVTEKGKDVELRCDPISGHTALYWYRQSLGQGLEFLIYFQGNSAPDKSGLPSDRFSAERTGGSVSTLTIQRTQQEDSAVYLCASSLVPLQETQYFGPGTRLLVL.

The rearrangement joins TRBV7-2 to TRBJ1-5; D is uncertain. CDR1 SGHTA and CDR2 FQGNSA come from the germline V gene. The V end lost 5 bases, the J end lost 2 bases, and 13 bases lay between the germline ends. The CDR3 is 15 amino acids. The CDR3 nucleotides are TGTGCCAGCAGCCCCGCGGTGGGTGGCAATCAGCCCCAGCATTTT. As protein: CASSPAVGGNQPQHF.

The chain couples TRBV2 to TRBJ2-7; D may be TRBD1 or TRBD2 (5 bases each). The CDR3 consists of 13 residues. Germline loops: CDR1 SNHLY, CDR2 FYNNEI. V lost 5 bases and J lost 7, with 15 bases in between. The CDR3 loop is CASSTGTILEQYF. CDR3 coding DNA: TGTGCCAGCAGTACCGGGACCATACTTGAGCAGTACTTC.

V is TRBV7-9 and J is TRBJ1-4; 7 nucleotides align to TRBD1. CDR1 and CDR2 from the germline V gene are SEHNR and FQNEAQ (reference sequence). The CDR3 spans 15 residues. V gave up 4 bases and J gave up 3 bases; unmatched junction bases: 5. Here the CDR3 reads CASSWNRGANEKLFF. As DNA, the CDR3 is TGTGCCAGCAGCTGGAACAGGGGAGCTAATGAAAAACTGTTTTTT.

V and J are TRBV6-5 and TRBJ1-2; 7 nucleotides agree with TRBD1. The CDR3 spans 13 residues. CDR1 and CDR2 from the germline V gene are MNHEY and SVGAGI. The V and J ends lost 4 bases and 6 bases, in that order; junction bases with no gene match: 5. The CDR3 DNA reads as TGTGCCAGCAGTTTGACAGGGCGTAATGGCTACACCTTC. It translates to CASSLTGRNGYTF.

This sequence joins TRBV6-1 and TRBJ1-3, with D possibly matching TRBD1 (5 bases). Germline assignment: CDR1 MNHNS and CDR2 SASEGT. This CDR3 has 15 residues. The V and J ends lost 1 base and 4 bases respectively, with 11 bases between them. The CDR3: CASSEVRGVGNTIYF. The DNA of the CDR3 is TGTGCCAGCAGTGAAGTGCGGGGGGTCGGAAACACCATATATTTT.

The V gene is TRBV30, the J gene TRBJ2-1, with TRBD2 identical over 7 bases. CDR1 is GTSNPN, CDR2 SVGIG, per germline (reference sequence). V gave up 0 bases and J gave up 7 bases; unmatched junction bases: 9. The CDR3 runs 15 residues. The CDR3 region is CAWSVGVGSGNEQFF. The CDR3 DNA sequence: TGTGCCTGGAGTGTAGGGGTCGGTAGCGGGAATGAGCAGTTCTTC.

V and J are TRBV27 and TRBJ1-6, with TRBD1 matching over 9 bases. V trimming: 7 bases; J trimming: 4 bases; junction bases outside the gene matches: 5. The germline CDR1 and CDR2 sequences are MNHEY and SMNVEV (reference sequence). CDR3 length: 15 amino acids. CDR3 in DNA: TGTGCCAGCACCCAGACAGGGGGGTATAATTCACCCCTCCACTTT. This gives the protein CASTQTGGYNSPLHF.

CDR3 nucleotides: TGTGCCAGCAGCCCCGGGACAGGGGGGAGGGCCAAAAACATTCAGTACTTC. Its protein is CASSPGTGGRAKNIQYF. The chain has TRBV7-8 and TRBJ2-4; 11 nucleotides match TRBD1. The CDR3 covers 17 residues. Germline loops: CDR1 SGHVS, CDR2 FQNEAQ. With 5 bases clipped from V and 1 base from J, the junction kept 7 bases outside the gene matches.

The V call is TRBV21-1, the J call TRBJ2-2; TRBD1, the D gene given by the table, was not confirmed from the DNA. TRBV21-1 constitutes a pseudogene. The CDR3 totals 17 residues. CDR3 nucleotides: TGTGCCAGCAGCAAAATTAATGAGGGACAGCTATTATGGGAGCTGTTTTTT. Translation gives CASSKINEGQLLWELFF.

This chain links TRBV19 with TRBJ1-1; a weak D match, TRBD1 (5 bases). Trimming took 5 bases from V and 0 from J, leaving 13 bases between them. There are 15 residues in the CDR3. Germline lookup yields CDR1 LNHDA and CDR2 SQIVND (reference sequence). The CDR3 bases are TGTGCCAGTAGTTCGACGACAGTTATGAACACTGAAGCTTTCTTT. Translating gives CASSSTTVMNTEAFF.

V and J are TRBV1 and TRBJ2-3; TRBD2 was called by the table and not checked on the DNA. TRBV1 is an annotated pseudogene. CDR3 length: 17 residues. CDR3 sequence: CTSSQERLAGGPDTQYF. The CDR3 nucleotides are TGCACCAGCAGCCAAGAGAGACTAGCGGGGGGGCCGGATACGCAGTATTTT.